The following is a T cell receptor (beta chain) sequence with its context. Its antigen is undetermined. The data belong to a study of shared clonotypes between healthy human individuals. Profiling relied on immunoSEQ multiplex PCR, and the TCRdb table lists in-frame clones only, not all of them. The data contain some 2,100,000 clones, approximately 96% of them singletons. Germline V gives CDR1 SQVTM, CDR2 ANQGSEA. The CDR3 loop spans 13 amino acids. V lost 4 bases to trimming and J lost 2 bases, with 11 bases between them. Broader study findings: Clonotypes shared by all four sorted-subset donors had higher generation probabilities than non-shared clonotypes. The study sampled only blood, and tissue repertoires likely differ.

V usage is TRBV29-1 and J usage is TRBJ2-5; D remains ambiguous. The sequence derives from a man between 18 and 29 years old in good health. Material: naive CD4+ T cells sorted from blood. The subset here: CD45RA+ positively selected. The CDR3: CSVGPRFQETQYF. The CDR3 nucleotides read TGCAGCGTTGGTCCTCGGTTTCAAGAGACCCAGTACTTC.